Detailed here is one TCR beta chain. The antigen is undetermined. This specimen comes from a study of T cell responses to AZD1222 COVID-19 vaccine. Overall study context: Second-dose recipients at about 4 or about 12 weeks were treated as one pooled group. Study results and limitations: Without day 14 samples, only post-peak T cell repertoires were studied.

Clones were sequenced by immunoSEQ multiplex PCR, and TCRdb holds only the in-frame ones, with some missing. The sample includes about 150,000 clones, about nine tenths seen only once; the top ten take 3% to 3.5%. The CDR3 extends over 13 amino acids. CDR1 and CDR2 (germline): KGHSH, LQKENI. With 2 bases removed from V and 5 bases from J, the gap between germline ends came to 8 bases. V gene TRBV18 combines with J gene TRBJ2-3; D is unclear. The source of this sequence is an adult in good health. This specimen consisted of peripheral blood, obtained on day 0 of AZD1222 vaccination. The CDR3 coding sequence is TGTGCCAGCTCACCATTTACGGTAGATACGCAGTATTTT. Its translation: CASSPFTVDTQYF.